This T cell receptor beta chain was captured by sequencing in a study of blood T cell repertoires in COVID-19. On the study more broadly: The cDNA or gDNA used as material had been derived from T cells, B-cell-depleted T cells, or PBMCs.

In terms of age and location, participants ranged from about 18 to 89 years and lived in approximately 26 US areas. V lost 0 bases, J lost 0 bases, and 9 bases lay in between. Looked up from germline, CDR1 is SGHDT and CDR2 is YYEEEE. The CDR3 has 15 amino acids. Method: immunoSEQ multiplex PCR; TCRdb's copy keeps in-frame clones and lacks some. Here the sample spans 200,000 to 250,000 clones, 90% being singletons. The clonotype was recovered from a man aged 25-40 years who had been exposed to COVID-19. The chain employs TRBV5-6 and TRBJ1-1; D remains ambiguous. The sequencing input was PBMCs or T cells enriched from blood (not recorded which). CDR3 nucleotide sequence: TGTGCCAGCAGCTTGGGTACGAGAATGAACACTGAAGCTTTCTTT. Amino acids: CASSLGTRMNTEAFF.